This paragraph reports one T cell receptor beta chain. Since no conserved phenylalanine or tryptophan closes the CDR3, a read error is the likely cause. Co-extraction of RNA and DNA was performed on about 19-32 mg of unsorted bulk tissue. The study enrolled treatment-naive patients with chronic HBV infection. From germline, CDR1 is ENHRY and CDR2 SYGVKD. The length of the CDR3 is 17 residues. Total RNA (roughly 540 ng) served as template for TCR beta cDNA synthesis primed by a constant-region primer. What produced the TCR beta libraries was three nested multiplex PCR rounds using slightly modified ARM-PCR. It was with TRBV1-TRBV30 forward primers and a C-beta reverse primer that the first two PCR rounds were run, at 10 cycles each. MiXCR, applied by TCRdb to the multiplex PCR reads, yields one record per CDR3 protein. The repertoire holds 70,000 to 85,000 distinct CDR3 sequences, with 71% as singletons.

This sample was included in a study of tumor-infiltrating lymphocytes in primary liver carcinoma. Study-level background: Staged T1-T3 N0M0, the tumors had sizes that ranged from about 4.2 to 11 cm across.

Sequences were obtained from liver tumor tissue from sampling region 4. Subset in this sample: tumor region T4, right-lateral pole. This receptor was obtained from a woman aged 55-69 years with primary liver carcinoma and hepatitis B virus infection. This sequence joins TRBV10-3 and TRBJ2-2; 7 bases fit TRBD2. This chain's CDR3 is CTIRGSWGVDNTGELFL. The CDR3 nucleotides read TGTACCATCCGCGGGAGTTGGGGTGTAGATAACACCGGGGAGCTGTTTTTG.